A single sample gave rise to the 8 T cell receptor beta chains below, sequenced in a study of cytomegalovirus exposure and HLA in healthy donors. PCR involved 60 Vbeta and 13 Jbeta primers. TCRdb's table, derived via immunoSEQ multiplex PCR, lists solely in-frame clones and lacks some. The repertoire holds roughly 130,000 clones, with 61% as singletons. The specimen sequenced was PBMCs. All receptors derive from a male donor in good health and CMV-seronegative.

The V call is TRBV28, the J call TRBJ1-1; D uncertain. The CDR3 length is 13 residues. The germline V and J ends were trimmed by 6 bases and 3 bases, with 11 bases remaining between them. Looked up from germline, CDR1 is MDHEN and CDR2 is SYDVKM. The CDR3, as DNA: TGTGCCAGCAGCCGAGTCGAGGACACTGAAGCTTTCTTT. Translating it yields CASSRVEDTEAFF.

The chain links TRBV7-9 to TRBJ2-7; TRBD2 matches at 8 bases. Germline lookup yields CDR1 SEHNR and CDR2 FQNEAQ (reference sequence). V shed 1 base and J 3 bases; nucleotides not matched to a gene: 2. This CDR3 spans 14 amino acids. Here the CDR3 DNA reads TGTGCCAGCAGCTTAGGGCTAGCGGGCTACGAGCAGTACTTC. Its translation: CASSLGLAGYEQYF.

The rearrangement uses TRBV30 and TRBJ2-1; unclear D gene. V was trimmed by 3 bases and J by 0 bases, leaving 9 bases between them. Germline V gene lookup returns CDR1 GTSNPN and CDR2 SVGIG (reference sequence). CDR3 length: 14 amino acids. CDR3 loop: CAWRLLSSYNEQFF. CDR3 coding DNA: TGTGCCTGGAGACTCCTGAGCTCCTACAATGAGCAGTTCTTC.

This chain uses TRBV10-3 with TRBJ2-3; perhaps TRBD2 as D (5 bases). The CDR3 is 13 amino acids. The V gene's germline CDR1 is ENHRY and CDR2 SYGVKD. The V and J ends lost 3 bases and 5 bases respectively, with 9 bases between them. CDR3: CAISEPAGDTQYF. The CDR3 nucleotides are TGTGCCATCAGTGAACCGGCGGGAGATACGCAGTATTTT.

In this sample, this clone turned up a few times. The genes are TRBV28 and TRBJ1-1; no definite D call. The CDR3 sequence is 13 residues long. Per germline, CDR1 MDHEN and CDR2 SYDVKM. V lost 6 bases and J 6 bases, leaving 14 bases between the germline ends. The CDR3 loop is CASSDPMQAEAFF. CDR3 DNA sequence: TGTGCCAGCAGCGACCCGATGCAGGCTGAAGCTTTCTTT.

The J gene is TRBJ2-1, the V gene TRBV7-9; D is possibly TRBD2 (5 bases). The length of the CDR3 is 16 residues. Deletions cut 4 bases from V and 5 bases from J, with 18 bases between. Germline V CDR1 and CDR2: SEHNR, FQNEAQ (reference sequence). This CDR3 is CASSSPSSLTNNEQFF. DNA of the CDR3: TGTGCCAGCAGCTCCCCCAGCAGTCTGACTAACAATGAGCAGTTCTTC.

This clone was seen a handful of times. The chain couples TRBV7-3 to TRBJ2-3, with 8 nucleotides matching TRBD2. CDR1 is SGHTA and CDR2 is FQGTGA in the germline V gene. CDR3 size: 14 residues. With V trimmed by 3 bases and J by 4 bases, 3 bases remained unmatched. CDR3: CASSFAGGADTQYF. The CDR3 nucleotides are TGTGCCAGCAGCTTTGCGGGGGGAGCAGATACGCAGTATTTT.

The J gene is TRBJ2-7, the V gene TRBV5-1; D gene unclear. Germline loops: CDR1 SGHRS, CDR2 YFSETQ. The CDR3 contains 14 residues. Deletions cut 1 base from V and 1 base from J, with 9 bases between. The CDR3 region has the DNA TGCGCCAGCAGCTTGAGACATGAGTCCTACGAGCAGTACTTC. Translation: CASSLRHESYEQYF. The full variable domain, completed using reference TRBV5-1 and TRBJ2-7, is KAGVTQTPRYLIKTRGQQVTLSCSPISGHRSVSWYQQTPGQGLQFLFEYFSETQRNKGNFPGRFSGRQFSNSRSEMNVSTLELGDSALYLCASSLRHESYEQYFGPGTRLTVT.